The table lists the clone carrying this T cell receptor (beta chain) with a few counts. The antigen is not known. The sample has other DNA sequences that encode this CDR3 too. This sample is drawn from a study of cytotoxic CD8 clonotypes in ibrutinib-treated CLL. Study overall: 11 relapsed/refractory, some 15 treatment-naive; roughly 17 IGHV unmutated. Responses comprised 25 or so partial and 2 complete; at median approximately 68 months, about 15 remained remitted and some twelve progressed.

Regarding the study as a whole: Pretreatment clonality was elevated relative to age-matched healthy donors and paralleled circulating CD8+ T-cell counts. Different sampling times were used for sustained-remission and progressing patients.

Repertoires were generated with immunoSEQ multiplex PCR, while TCRdb's copy carries only in-frame clones and drops some. The table shows under 300,000 clones, with less than 75% occurring only once. The sequencing here drew on PBMCs, taken after 24 months of ibrutinib treatment. This TCR derives from a human donor with chronic lymphocytic leukemia.

The CDR3 DNA reads as TGCGCCAGCAGCTCGAGGACAGCTAACACTGAAGCTTTCTTT. Amino acids: CASSSRTANTEAFF. J is TRBJ1-1 and V is TRBV5-1, with a tentative D call TRBD1 (6 bases). Germline CDR1 and CDR2: SGHRS and YFSETQ. Trimming pared 3 bases from V and 2 bases from J, leaving 11 bases between. This CDR3 contains 14 residues.